This T cell receptor beta chain was sequenced in a study of control samples from healthy donors and cancer patients. Sequenced by immunoSEQ multiplex PCR; TCRdb stores in-frame clones only, minus some. The table shows 190,000 or so clones, with roughly 91% occurring only once. The receptor comes from a man between 18 and 29 years old in good health. Sequenced sample: blood.

The CDR3 loop is CSVKVGRLNTEAFF. The CDR3 bases are TGCAGCGTCAAGGTGGGGAGATTGAACACTGAAGCTTTCTTT. The rearrangement links TRBV29-1 to TRBJ1-1; D ambiguous. The CDR3 covers 14 residues. CDR1 is SQVTM and CDR2 is ANQGSEA in the germline V gene. V was cut by 6 bases and J by 0 bases, with 14 bases left in between.